Described below is a single T cell receptor (beta chain) sequence and its context. What it binds is unknown. It was template switching that added a universal primer site, and there were unique molecular identifiers on the cDNA. One entry per CDR3 protein, called by TCRdb with MiXCR from the 5' RACE reads. The profile shows under 1 million distinct CDR3 sequences, about 12% of them singletons. The record originates from a study of identical twins. V shed 4 bases and J shed 0 bases, with 13 bases lying between them. The CDR3 runs to 16 residues. From germline, CDR1 is MRHNA and CDR2 SNTAGT. Study-level points and caveats: Cord blood's abundant beta clonotypes had fewer insertions, unlike memory repertoires. When twins shared out-of-frame alpha sequences, those sequences had excess low generation probability. Models underpredicted monozygotic twin sharing of out-of-frame TCR alpha.

A further study also used this sample, focusing on yellow fever vaccine responses in identical twins.

The sample was PBMCs. The gene calls are TRBV6-4 and TRBJ2-1; a possible D gene is TRBD2 (5 bases). The receptor was isolated from a woman between 18 and 29 years old in good health. This CDR3 is CASSATDLASYNEQFF. The CDR3 DNA is TGTGCCAGCAGTGCCACGGACCTAGCCTCCTACAATGAGCAGTTCTTC.